One sample yielded the 15 T cell receptor beta chains listed below, sequenced in a study of T cell repertoires in cytomegalovirus infection. A single record per CDR3 protein comes from TCRdb applying MiXCR to the reads. The data hold roughly 700,000 distinct CDR3 sequences, with 30% to 40% observed a single time. No antigen has been assigned to these receptors. The sequenced sample was cultured PBMCs, obtained from culture after CMV antigen stimulation. Source of these receptors: a human donor in good health (CMV status not recorded). Some clones in this sample may be carry-over from other donors' samples.

V gene TRBV14 combines with J gene TRBJ2-3; D may be TRBD2 (6 bases). With 1 base removed from V and 2 bases from J, the gap between germline ends came to 13 bases. The CDR3 spans 16 residues. Germline V gene sequence: CDR1 SGHDN, CDR2 FVKESK. The CDR3 reads CASSQAGRGFTDTQYF. In nucleotides, the CDR3 is TGTGCCAGCAGCCAAGCCGGACGGGGGTTCACAGATACGCAGTATTTT.

The J gene is TRBJ1-5, the V gene TRBV19; 9 nucleotides line up with TRBD1. This CDR3 contains 13 residues. V gave up 7 bases and J gave up 7 bases; unmatched junction bases: 5. Germline lookup yields CDR1 LNHDA and CDR2 SQIVND (reference sequence). CDR3 amino acids: CASIKDRGQPQHF. The CDR3 DNA is TGTGCCAGTATCAAGGACAGGGGACAGCCCCAGCATTTT.

This clonotype was picked up a small number of times. The chain carries TRBV19 and TRBJ2-7, with 7 bases aligning to TRBD2. The CDR3 is 15 residues long. Trimming took 6 bases from V and 2 from J; bases not matched to a gene: 10. Germline CDR1 reads LNHDA; CDR2 reads SQIVND (reference sequence). CDR3 nucleotides: TGTGCCAGTAGCAGATCAAGCGGGGCGACCTACGAGCAGTACTTC. It specifies CASSRSSGATYEQYF.

J is TRBJ2-7 and V is TRBV11-2, with TRBD1 as a possible D gene (6 bases). V was clipped by 5 bases and J by 3 bases, with 20 bases between them. Germline values: CDR1 SGHAT, CDR2 FQNNGV. This CDR3 spans 16 amino acids. CDR3 sequence reads: CASSPMVRDTIYEQYF. DNA of the CDR3: TGTGCCAGCAGCCCTATGGTCCGGGACACCATCTACGAGCAGTACTTC.

The sample holds a few counts of this clonotype. The CDR3: CASSSVEGGPDTQYF. The CDR3 DNA reads TGTGCCAGCAGCTCGGTGGAAGGGGGCCCAGATACGCAGTATTTT. This chain links TRBV7-2 with TRBJ2-3; TRBD1 matches 7 bases. Germline trimming cut 4 bases from V and 4 bases from J; bases unmatched to any gene: 8. Germline CDR1 reads SGHTA; CDR2 reads FQGNSA. The CDR3 sequence is 15 residues long.

The V call is TRBV7-4, the J call TRBJ1-1, with a possible D match to TRBD1 (6 bases). The V and J ends lost 4 bases and 1 base respectively, with 16 bases between them. Germline CDR1 SGHVT, CDR2 SQSDAQ. CDR3 size: 16 residues. CDR3 nucleotides: TGTGCCAGCAGCTCAATTTCGGGGGGCCCGAACACTGAAGCTTTCTTT. Encoded protein: CASSSISGGPNTEAFF.

This clonotype occurred a few times. The rearrangement links TRBV10-3 to TRBJ2-4; tentative D call: TRBD2 (5 bases). The V gene lost 6 bases and the J gene lost 7 bases, with 13 bases spanning the gap. The germline V gene has CDR1 ENHRY and CDR2 SYGVKD. This CDR3 is built from 13 residues. The CDR3 DNA sequence: TGTGCCATCAGCCCCATGTCGGGGAACATTCAGTACTTC. Amino acids: CAISPMSGNIQYF.

This clonotype was seen a single time. The chain carries TRBV7-6 and TRBJ1-3; D is unclear. In germline, CDR1 is SGHVS, CDR2 FNYEAQ. The CDR3 has 14 residues. Deletions cut 8 bases from V and 0 bases from J, with 11 bases between. Written as DNA, the CDR3 is TGTGCCAGCTGCCAGCGGGCCTCTGGAAACACCATATATTTT. Translating it yields CASCQRASGNTIYF.

The gene calls are TRBV15 and TRBJ1-1; D gene ambiguous. With 3 bases removed from V and 1 base from J, the gap between germline ends came to 6 bases. Germline-derived CDR1 and CDR2 are LNHNV and YYDKDF (reference sequence). This CDR3 is built from 13 residues. The CDR3 nucleotides are TGTGCCACCAGCAGCGAAGGGAACACTGAAGCTTTCTTT. This gives the protein CATSSEGNTEAFF. The whole variable domain, filled in from reference TRBV15 and TRBJ1-1, reads DAMVIQNPRYQVTQFGKPVTLSCSQTLNHNVMYWYQQKSSQAPKLLFHYYDKDFNNEADTPDNFQSRRPNTSFCFLDIRSPGLGDTAMYLCATSSEGNTEAFFGQGTRLTVV.

This clonotype has a handful of counts. The rearrangement links TRBV19 to TRBJ2-7, with 12 bases matching TRBD1. Losses at the gene ends were 1 base for V and 4 bases for J; bases not matched to a gene: 2. The CDR3 covers 15 residues. Germline V gives CDR1 LNHDA, CDR2 SQIVND (reference sequence). The CDR3 bases are TGTGCCAGTAGTATAGCGGGACAGGGGGCGTACGAGCAGTACTTC. Protein: CASSIAGQGAYEQYF.

This clonotype was found once. V usage is TRBV2 and J usage is TRBJ1-4; D unclear. With 8 bases removed from V and 0 bases from J, the gap between germline ends came to 7 bases. Germline CDR1 and CDR2: SNHLY and FYNNEI. The CDR3 length is 13 residues. The CDR3 coding sequence is TGTGCCAGCGAAGGGACAACTAATGAAAAACTGTTTTTT. Protein: CASEGTTNEKLFF.

In its sample, this clonotype was seen a few times. V is TRBV7-8 and J is TRBJ2-1, with D maybe TRBD1 (6 bases). Germline loops: CDR1 SGHVS, CDR2 FQNEAQ. Trimming took 5 bases from V and 6 from J, leaving 17 bases between them. The CDR3 loop spans 15 amino acids. CDR3 DNA sequence: TGTGCCAGCAGCGCAGAGGCAGGGGTCGGCAATGAGCAGTTCTTC. Amino acid sequence: CASSAEAGVGNEQFF.

This clonotype was detected once. This chain joins TRBV27 and TRBJ1-1; tentatively, D is TRBD1 (6 bases). Germline loops: CDR1 MNHEY, CDR2 SMNVEV (reference sequence). This CDR3 is 15 amino acids long. V lost 1 base, J lost 1 base, and 10 bases lay in between. CDR3: CASSLFGGANTEAFF. The DNA for the CDR3 is TGTGCCAGCAGTTTATTCGGGGGCGCGAACACTGAAGCTTTCTTT.

Ten or more counts support this clonotype. The CDR3 sequence is CASSLAGQSFGTQYF. DNA of the CDR3: TGTGCCAGCAGCTTAGCCGGACAGAGTTTTGGGACCCAGTACTTC. The rearrangement links TRBV7-8 to TRBJ2-5; D is possibly TRBD1 (6 bases). The germline V gene has CDR1 SGHVS and CDR2 FQNEAQ. CDR3 size: 15 residues. The ends were cut back, 0 bases at V and 7 bases at J, with 15 bases in the middle.

This clonotype was counted many times. This rearrangement joins TRBV7-2 to TRBJ1-5; D remains ambiguous. V shed 3 bases and J shed 0 bases, with 9 bases lying between them. Germline loops: CDR1 SGHTA, CDR2 FQGNSA. The CDR3 is made up of 15 amino acids. CDR3 coding DNA: TGTGCCAGCAGCTTCTTGACTGATAGCAATCAGCCCCAGCATTTT. The encoded protein is CASSFLTDSNQPQHF.